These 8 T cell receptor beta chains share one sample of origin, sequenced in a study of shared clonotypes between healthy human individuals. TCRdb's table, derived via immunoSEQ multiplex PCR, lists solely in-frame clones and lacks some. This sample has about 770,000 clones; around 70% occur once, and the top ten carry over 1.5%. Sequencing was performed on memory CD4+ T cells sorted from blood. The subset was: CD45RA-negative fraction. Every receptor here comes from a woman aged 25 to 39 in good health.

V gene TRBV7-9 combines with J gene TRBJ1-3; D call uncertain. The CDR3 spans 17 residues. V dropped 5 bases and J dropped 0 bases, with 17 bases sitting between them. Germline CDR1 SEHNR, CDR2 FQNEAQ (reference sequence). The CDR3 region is CASSRRAAGSSGNTIYF. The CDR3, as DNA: TGTGCCAGCAGCCGCAGAGCGGCGGGGAGCTCTGGAAACACCATATATTTT.

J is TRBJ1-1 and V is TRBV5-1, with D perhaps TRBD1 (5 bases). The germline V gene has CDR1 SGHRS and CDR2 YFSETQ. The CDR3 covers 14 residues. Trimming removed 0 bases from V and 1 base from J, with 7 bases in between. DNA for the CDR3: TGCGCCAGCAGCTTGGCACAGGAGAACACTGAAGCTTTCTTT. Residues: CASSLAQENTEAFF.

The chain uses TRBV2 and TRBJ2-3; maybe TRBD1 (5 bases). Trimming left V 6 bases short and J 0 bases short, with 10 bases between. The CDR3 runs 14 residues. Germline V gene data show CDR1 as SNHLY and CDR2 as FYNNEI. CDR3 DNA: TGTGCCAGCAGGACAGACCCCAGCACAGATACGCAGTATTTT. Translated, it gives CASRTDPSTDTQYF.

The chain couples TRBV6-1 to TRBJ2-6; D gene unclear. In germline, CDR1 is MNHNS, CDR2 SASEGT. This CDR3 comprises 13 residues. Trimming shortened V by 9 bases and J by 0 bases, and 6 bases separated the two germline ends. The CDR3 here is CASSNSGANVLTF. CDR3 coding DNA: TGTGCCAGTTCTAACTCTGGGGCCAACGTCCTGACTTTC.

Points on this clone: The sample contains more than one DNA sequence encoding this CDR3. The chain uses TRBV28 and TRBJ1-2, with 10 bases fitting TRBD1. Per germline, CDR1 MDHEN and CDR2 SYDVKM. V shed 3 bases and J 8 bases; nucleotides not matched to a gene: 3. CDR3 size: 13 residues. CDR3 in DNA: TGTGCCAGCAGTTTGACAGGGGGCTACGGCTACACCTTC. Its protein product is CASSLTGGYGYTF.

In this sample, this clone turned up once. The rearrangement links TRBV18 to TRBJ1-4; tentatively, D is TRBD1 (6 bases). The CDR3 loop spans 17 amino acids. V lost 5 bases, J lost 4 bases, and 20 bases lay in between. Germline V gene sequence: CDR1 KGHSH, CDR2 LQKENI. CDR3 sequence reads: CASSTMDPTGSNEKLFF. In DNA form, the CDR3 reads TGTGCCAGCTCAACCATGGACCCGACAGGAAGTAATGAAAAACTGTTTTTT.

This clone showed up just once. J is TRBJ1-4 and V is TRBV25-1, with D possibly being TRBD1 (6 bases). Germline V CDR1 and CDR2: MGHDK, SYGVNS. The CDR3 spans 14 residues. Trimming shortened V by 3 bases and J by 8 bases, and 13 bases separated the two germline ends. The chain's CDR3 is CASSDNREGEKLFF. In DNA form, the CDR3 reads TGTGCCAGCAGTGACAACAGGGAAGGAGAAAAACTGTTTTTT.

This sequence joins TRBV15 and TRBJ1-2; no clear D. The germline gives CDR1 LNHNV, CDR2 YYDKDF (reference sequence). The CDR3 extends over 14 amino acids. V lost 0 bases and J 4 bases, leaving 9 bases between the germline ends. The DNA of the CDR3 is TGTGCCACCAGCAGAGAGGCTGGGAGCTATGGCTACACCTTC. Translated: CATSREAGSYGYTF. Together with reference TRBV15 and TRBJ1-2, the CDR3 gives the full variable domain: DAMVIQNPRYQVTQFGKPVTLSCSQTLNHNVMYWYQQKSSQAPKLLFHYYDKDFNNEADTPDNFQSRRPNTSFCFLDIRSPGLGDTAMYLCATSREAGSYGYTFGSGTRLTVV.